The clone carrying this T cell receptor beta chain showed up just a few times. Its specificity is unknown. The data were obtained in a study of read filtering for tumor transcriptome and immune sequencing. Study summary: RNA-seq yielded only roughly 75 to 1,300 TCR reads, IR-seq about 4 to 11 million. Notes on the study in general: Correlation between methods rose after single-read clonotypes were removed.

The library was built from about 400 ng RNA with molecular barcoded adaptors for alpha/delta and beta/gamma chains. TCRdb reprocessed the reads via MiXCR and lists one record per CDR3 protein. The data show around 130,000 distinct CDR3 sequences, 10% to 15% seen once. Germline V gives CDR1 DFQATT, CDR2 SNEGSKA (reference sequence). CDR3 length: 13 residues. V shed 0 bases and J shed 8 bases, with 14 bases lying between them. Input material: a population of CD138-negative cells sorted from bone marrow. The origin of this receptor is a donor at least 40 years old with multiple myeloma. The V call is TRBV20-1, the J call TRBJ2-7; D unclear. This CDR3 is CSARDIDLSQQYF. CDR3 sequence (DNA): TGCAGTGCTAGAGATATTGATCTAAGTCAGCAGTACTTC.